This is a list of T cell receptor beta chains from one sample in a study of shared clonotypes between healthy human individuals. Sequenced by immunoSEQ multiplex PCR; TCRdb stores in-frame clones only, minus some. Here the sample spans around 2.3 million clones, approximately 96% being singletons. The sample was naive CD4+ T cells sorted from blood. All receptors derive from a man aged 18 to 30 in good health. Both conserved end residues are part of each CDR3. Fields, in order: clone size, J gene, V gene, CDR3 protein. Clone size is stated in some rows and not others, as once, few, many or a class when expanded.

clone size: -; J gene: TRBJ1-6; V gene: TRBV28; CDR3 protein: CASSLRGSSYNSPLHF
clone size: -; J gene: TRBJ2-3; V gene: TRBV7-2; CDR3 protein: CASSKGQPRDTQYF
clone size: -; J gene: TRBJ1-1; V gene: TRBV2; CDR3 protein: CASSEGGGTEAFF
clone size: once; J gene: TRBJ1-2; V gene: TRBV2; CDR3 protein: CASSAHSGSYTF
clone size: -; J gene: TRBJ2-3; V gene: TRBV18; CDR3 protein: CASSPRGGTDTQYF
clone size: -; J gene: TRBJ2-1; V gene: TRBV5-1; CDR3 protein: CARKRSGTRHNEQFF
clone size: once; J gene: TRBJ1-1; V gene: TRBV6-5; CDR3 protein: CASSRPAMNTEAFF
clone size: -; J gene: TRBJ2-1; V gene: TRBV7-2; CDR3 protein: CASSPYWGEQFF
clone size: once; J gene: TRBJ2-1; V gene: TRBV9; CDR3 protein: CASSSSLLAGVYNEQFF
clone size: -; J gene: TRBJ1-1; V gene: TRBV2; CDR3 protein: CASSEVPGVGEAFF
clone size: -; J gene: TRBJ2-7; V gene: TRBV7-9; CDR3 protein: CASSLSTGTGAEQYF
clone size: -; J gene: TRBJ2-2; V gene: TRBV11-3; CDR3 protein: CASSQGLAGGAGELFF
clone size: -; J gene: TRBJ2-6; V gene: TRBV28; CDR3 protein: CASKSGRYSGANVLTF
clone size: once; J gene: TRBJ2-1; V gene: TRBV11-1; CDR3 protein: CASSLAPTANEQFF
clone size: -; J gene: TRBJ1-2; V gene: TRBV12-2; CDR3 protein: CASRPRRDWQAIFGYTF
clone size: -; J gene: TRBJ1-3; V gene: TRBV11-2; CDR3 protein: CASSFTGGSSGNTIYF
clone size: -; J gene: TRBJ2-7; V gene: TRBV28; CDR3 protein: CATTTKGLVGEQYF
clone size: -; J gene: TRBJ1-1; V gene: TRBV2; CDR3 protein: CASSAQVAGTQAFF
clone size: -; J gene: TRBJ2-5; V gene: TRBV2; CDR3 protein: CASRGLRATPFATQYF
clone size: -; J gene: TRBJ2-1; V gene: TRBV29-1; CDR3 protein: CSVLTSGRSNEQFF
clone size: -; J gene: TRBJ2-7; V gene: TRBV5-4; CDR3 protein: CASSFGLAGEQYF
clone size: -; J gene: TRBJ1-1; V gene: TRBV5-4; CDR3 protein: CASSRGPEPEAFF
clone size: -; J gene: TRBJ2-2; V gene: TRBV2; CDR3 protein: CASRTAWGDTGELFF
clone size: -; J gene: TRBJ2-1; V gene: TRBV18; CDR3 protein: CASSPPVRTYNEQFF
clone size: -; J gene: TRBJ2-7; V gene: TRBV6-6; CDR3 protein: CASSYGARVDEQYF
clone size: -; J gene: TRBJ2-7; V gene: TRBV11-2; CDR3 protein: CASSALGTTYEQYF
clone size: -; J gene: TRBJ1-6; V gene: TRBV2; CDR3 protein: CASSETGVNSPLHF
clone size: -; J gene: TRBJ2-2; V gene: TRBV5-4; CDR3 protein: CASSHDGLAANTGELFF
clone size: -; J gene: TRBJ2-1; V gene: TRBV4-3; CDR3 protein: CASSQELAGTYNEQFF